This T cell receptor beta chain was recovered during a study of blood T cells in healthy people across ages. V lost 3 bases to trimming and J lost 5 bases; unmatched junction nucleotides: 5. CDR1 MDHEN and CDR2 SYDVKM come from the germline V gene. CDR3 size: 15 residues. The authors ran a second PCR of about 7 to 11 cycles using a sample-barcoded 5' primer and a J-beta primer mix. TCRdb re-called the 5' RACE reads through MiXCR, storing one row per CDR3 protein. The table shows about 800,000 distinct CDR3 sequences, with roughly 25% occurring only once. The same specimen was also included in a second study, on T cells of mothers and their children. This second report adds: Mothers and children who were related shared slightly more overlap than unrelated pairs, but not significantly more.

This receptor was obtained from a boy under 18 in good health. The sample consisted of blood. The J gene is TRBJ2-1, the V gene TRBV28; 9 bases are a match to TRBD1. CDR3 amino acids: CASSFGTGNNNEQFF. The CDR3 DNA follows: TGTGCCAGCAGTTTTGGGACAGGGAATAACAATGAGCAGTTCTTC.